This TCR beta chain was sequenced for a study of T cell responses to AZD1222 COVID-19 vaccine. Comments on this clone: Its target is not known.

Repertoires were generated with immunoSEQ multiplex PCR, while TCRdb's copy carries only in-frame clones and drops some. The sample includes some 130,000 clones, roughly 88% seen only once; the top ten take about 1%. V dropped 0 bases and J dropped 11 bases, with 14 bases sitting between them. The CDR3 is made up of 14 amino acids. The germline gives CDR1 MGHRA, CDR2 YSYEKL. Points from the study as a whole: With dominance at 160-218 and 743-854, vaccine-associated CD4 TCRs spanned spike. Repertoires in all cases were sampled only once the peak T cell response had passed.

The chain recombines TRBV4-1 with TRBJ1-5; D is unresolved. The specimen was peripheral blood, collected 28 days after the second AZD1222 dose. The receptor was derived from an adult who received the AZD1222 COVID-19 vaccine. The CDR3 bases are TGCGCCAGCAGCCAAGAAGTGTTTAACCCTGCCCAGCATTTT. Translating it yields CASSQEVFNPAQHF.